This TCR beta chain was captured in a study of blood T cell repertoires in COVID-19. Looking at the study overall: PBMCs, B-cell-depleted T cells, or T cells provided the cDNA or gDNA that made up the material.

Using immunoSEQ multiplex PCR, the repertoire was profiled, and TCRdb retains in-frame clones only, with some absent. This table holds over 200,000 clones, 80% found once. The V segment lost 2 bases and the J segment 2 bases; nucleotides outside the gene matches: 8. Per germline, CDR1 MNHEY and CDR2 SMNVEV (reference sequence). This CDR3 comprises 16 residues. The sequence was obtained from a human donor in a cohort sampled during active COVID-19. The chain has TRBV27 and TRBJ2-7; 8 nucleotides align to TRBD2. Sequencing used peripheral blood. DNA for the CDR3: TGTGCCAGCAGTTTAACCGGGAGGGGGAATACCTACGAGCAGTACTTC. This gives the protein CASSLTGRGNTYEQYF.